These 30 T cell receptor beta chains were all obtained from the same sample, sequenced in a study of shared clonotypes between healthy human individuals (dated by TCRdb to the early 2020s). Library creation used the immunoSEQ multiplex PCR assay. Held by TCRdb, this immuneACCESS table contains in-frame sequences only and omits some clones. Under half of the omission traces to an unresolved V gene where checked; the cause of the rest is unknown. Counted in this sample were over a million clones; approximately 68% of them appeared once. In total, the top ten clones hold approximately 1.5% of the sample. Source material: memory CD4+ T cells sorted from blood. The cell subset or site label, as the study defines it: CD45RA-negative fraction. Every receptor here comes from a man between 18 and 29 years old in good health.

This chain joins TRBV7-9 and TRBJ2-7; D is possibly TRBD1 (6 bases). The CDR3 totals 15 residues. In germline, CDR1 is SEHNR, CDR2 FQNEAQ (reference sequence). V shed 5 bases and J shed 5 bases, with 19 bases lying between them. The CDR3 loop is CASSPPPTGFDEQYF. The CDR3, as DNA: TGTGCCAGCAGCCCACCTCCCACAGGGTTCGACGAGCAGTACTTC.

This clone was recorded only once. The chain combines TRBV15 with TRBJ1-1, with D uncertain. Per germline, CDR1 LNHNV and CDR2 YYDKDF (reference sequence). V was pared by 2 bases and J by 6 bases, with 13 bases between. The CDR3 extends over 14 amino acids. The CDR3 reads CATSRTNSYAEAFF. In DNA form, the CDR3 reads TGTGCCACCAGCAGAACGAACAGTTATGCTGAAGCTTTCTTT.

The V call is TRBV2, the J call TRBJ1-2, with a tentative D call TRBD1 (6 bases). This CDR3 has 13 amino acids. Trimming pared 5 bases from V and 6 bases from J, leaving 13 bases between. In germline, CDR1 is SNHLY, CDR2 FYNNEI. The CDR3 nucleotides are TGTGCCAGCAGTAAGGGTTACAGGGATGGCTACACCTTC. Amino acid sequence: CASSKGYRDGYTF.

This clone has a count of ten or more. The CDR3 DNA reads as TGCGCCAGCAGCTTGGAACAGAGGGCCCGTTCACCCCTCCACTTT. Protein: CASSLEQRARSPLHF. The J gene is TRBJ1-6, the V gene TRBV5-1; D gene uncertain. Germline values: CDR1 SGHRS, CDR2 YFSETQ. CDR3 size: 15 residues. Deletions cut 0 bases from V and 9 bases from J, with 13 bases between.

The chain employs TRBV5-1 and TRBJ1-3, with 9 nucleotides matching TRBD1. Germline V gene lookup returns CDR1 SGHRS and CDR2 YFSETQ. After removal of 7 bases from V and 4 bases from J, the junction contained 3 bases not matched to a gene. This CDR3 is 13 amino acids long. CDR3 protein: CASRTGEGNTIYF. The CDR3 coding sequence is TGCGCCAGCCGGACAGGGGAGGGAAACACCATATATTTT.

The chain joins TRBV4-1 to TRBJ2-1; maybe TRBD2 (6 bases). Germline V gene sequence: CDR1 MGHRA, CDR2 YSYEKL. The CDR3 has 15 residues. The V end was cut by 1 base, the J end by 8 bases, with 15 bases between. This chain's CDR3 is CASSQGTRAGHEQFF. The CDR3, as DNA: TGCGCCAGCAGCCAAGGAACTAGGGCGGGGCATGAGCAGTTCTTC.

CDR3 sequence (DNA): TGTGCCAGCAGCTCCCTCGGACAGCGGGGGGGTCGACTGGATGAGCAGTTCTTC. Its protein product is CASSSLGQRGGRLDEQFF. J is TRBJ2-1 and V is TRBV7-9; TRBD2 matches at 10 bases. V lost 4 bases and J lost 8; bases outside the gene matches: 17. The CDR3 runs to 18 residues. Germline CDR1 and CDR2: SEHNR and FQNEAQ (reference sequence).

The rearrangement uses TRBV7-9 and TRBJ2-3; the D call may be TRBD1 or TRBD2 (5 bases each). This CDR3 has 14 residues. Trimming removed 5 bases at V and 6 bases at J, with 15 bases between. Germline V gene lookup returns CDR1 SEHNR and CDR2 FQNEAQ (reference sequence). CDR3 loop: CASSPEGIGDTQYF. CDR3 DNA: TGTGCCAGCAGCCCCGAGGGGATTGGGGATACGCAGTATTTT.

V usage is TRBV5-5 and J usage is TRBJ1-5; D is possibly TRBD1 (5 bases). Between the trimmed V and J ends, which lost 0 bases and 0 bases, there was a span of 10 bases. Germline values: CDR1 SGHKS, CDR2 YYEKEE (reference sequence). The length of the CDR3 is 16 residues. The CDR3 bases are TGTGCCAGCAGCTTGGCCGGGACGGCTAGCAATCAGCCCCAGCATTTT. It translates to CASSLAGTASNQPQHF. Variable domain in full (rest from reference TRBV5-5 and TRBJ1-5): DAGVTQSPTHLIKTRGQQVTLRCSPISGHKSVSWYQQVLGQGPQFIFQYYEKEERGRGNFPDRFSARQFPNYSSELNVNALLLGDSALYLCASSLAGTASNQPQHFGDGTRLSIL.

This sequence joins TRBV5-6 and TRBJ1-2; 8 bases agree with TRBD1. This CDR3 has 16 residues. The germline V gene encodes CDR1 SGHDT and CDR2 YYEEEE. The trim removed 3 bases at V and 4 bases at J, leaving 11 bases unmatched. This CDR3 is CASSSGTGTLTYGYTF. CDR3 sequence (DNA): TGTGCCAGCAGCTCCGGGACAGGAACCTTAACCTATGGCTACACCTTC.

Points on this clone: A much larger clone sits a single nucleotide away, making a read error possible. In the same sample, other DNA sequences code for this CDR3. The V and J genes are TRBV18 and TRBJ1-2, with D maybe TRBD1 (5 bases). V lost 3 bases, J lost 1 base, and 6 bases lay in between. The germline CDR1 and CDR2 sequences are KGHSH and LQKENI. The CDR3 is 13 residues long. This CDR3 is CASSPDINYGYTF. As DNA, the CDR3 is TGTGCCAGCTCACCGGACATTAACTATGGCTACACCTTC. Together with reference TRBV18 and TRBJ1-2, the CDR3 gives the full variable domain: NAGVMQNPRHLVRRRGQEARLRCSPMKGHSHVYWYRQLPEEGLKFMVYLQKENIIDESGMPKERFSAEFPKEGPSILRIQQVVRGDSAAYFCASSPDINYGYTFGSGTRLTVV.

The V and J genes are TRBV5-6 and TRBJ1-5; no reliable D call. V was pared by 0 bases and J by 4 bases, with 17 bases between. This CDR3 comprises 17 residues. CDR1 SGHDT and CDR2 YYEEEE come from the germline V gene. The CDR3 DNA reads as TGTGCCAGCAGCTTGGCAGCCCCCGGGCAGGCAAATCAGCCCCAGCATTTT. It yields the protein CASSLAAPGQANQPQHF.

CDR3 sequence (DNA): TGTGCCAGCAGCCCCGGGGCGGGGATCACCGGGGAGCTGTTTTTT. It yields the protein CASSPGAGITGELFF. This chain connects TRBV7-9 to TRBJ2-2; tentatively, D is TRBD2 (6 bases). In germline, CDR1 is SEHNR, CDR2 FQNEAQ (reference sequence). V dropped 5 bases and J dropped 4 bases, with 14 bases sitting between them. This CDR3 is built from 15 residues.

The chain is built from TRBV10-3 and TRBJ1-4, with TRBD1 as a possible D gene (5 bases). Trimming cost V 6 bases and J 4 bases, with 9 bases left between them. Germline-derived CDR1 and CDR2 are ENHRY and SYGVKD. The CDR3 runs to 13 residues. CDR3: CAISRAFNEKLFF. As DNA, the CDR3 is TGTGCCATCAGCAGGGCCTTTAATGAAAAACTGTTTTTT.

The CDR3 nucleotides read TGTGCCAGCAGCCCTCAACGGGAGACCCAGTACTTC. This sequence encodes CASSPQRETQYF. The rearrangement joins TRBV7-9 to TRBJ2-5; D call uncertain. The CDR3 loop spans 12 amino acids. V lost 5 bases and J lost 5, with 9 bases in between. CDR1 is SEHNR, CDR2 FQNEAQ, per germline (reference sequence).

The gene calls are TRBV18 and TRBJ1-1; no firm D call. The CDR3 is made up of 15 amino acids. Between the trimmed V and J ends, which lost 2 bases and 4 bases, there was a span of 14 bases. Germline V gives CDR1 KGHSH, CDR2 LQKENI. The CDR3 DNA follows: TGTGCCAGCTCACCAATCTCGCCCCCTGCCACTGAAGCTTTCTTT. Residues: CASSPISPPATEAFF.

This clone has more than one count but fewer than ten. The chain links TRBV30 to TRBJ1-5, with 8 bases that match TRBD1. V was clipped by 2 bases and J by 3 bases; unmatched bases: 9. The length of the CDR3 is 16 residues. From germline, CDR1 is GTSNPN and CDR2 SVGIG (reference sequence). The CDR3: CAWSPRTGILNQPQHF. As DNA, the CDR3 is TGTGCCTGGAGTCCCCGGACAGGGATACTCAATCAGCCCCAGCATTTT.

This rearrangement joins TRBV11-2 to TRBJ1-5; weak D call: TRBD1 (5 bases). CDR3 length equals 16 residues. Per germline, CDR1 SGHAT and CDR2 FQNNGV. Trimming pared 2 bases from V and 5 bases from J, leaving 16 bases between. The CDR3 reads CASSLPGDGLYQPQHF. Written as DNA, the CDR3 is TGTGCCAGCAGCTTACCCGGGGACGGCCTCTATCAGCCCCAGCATTTT.

There are many counts of this clone. The V and J genes are TRBV29-1 and TRBJ1-1; no clear D. CDR1 SQVTM and CDR2 ANQGSEA come from the germline V gene. This CDR3 has 13 amino acids. V shed 4 bases and J shed 5 bases, with 14 bases lying between them. In DNA form, the CDR3 reads TGCAGCGTTGTAGGCCAAGGCCAAACTGAAGCTTTCTTT. Protein product: CSVVGQGQTEAFF.

On this clone itself: Other DNA sequences in this sample translate to the same CDR3. CDR3 coding DNA: TGTGCCAGCAGCGTTAGCGGGGGGGTTTCCTACAATGAGCAGTTCTTC. It codes for CASSVSGGVSYNEQFF. The chain carries TRBV9 and TRBJ2-1; 11 nucleotides agree with TRBD2. V gave up 2 bases and J gave up 1 base; unmatched junction bases: 2. Germline V gene lookup returns CDR1 SGDLS and CDR2 YYNGEE. There are 16 residues in the CDR3.

V usage is TRBV13 and J usage is TRBJ2-7, with D unresolved. Germline CDR1 and CDR2: PRHDT and FYEKMQ (reference sequence). There are 15 residues in the CDR3. V dropped 1 base and J dropped 8 bases, with 18 bases sitting between them. The CDR3 sequence is CASSLEGPGRTQQYF. The CDR3 region has the DNA TGTGCCAGCAGCTTAGAGGGCCCGGGCAGAACGCAGCAGTACTTC.

This clone was seen a single time. The V call is TRBV2, the J call TRBJ2-5, with D perhaps TRBD2 (7 bases). V gave up 4 bases and J gave up 1 base, with 13 bases separating them. The germline V gene encodes CDR1 SNHLY and CDR2 FYNNEI. CDR3 size: 15 residues. The CDR3 bases are TGTGCCAGCAGTGGCCGGGGGGCCTTCCAAGAGACCCAGTACTTC. Encoded protein: CASSGRGAFQETQYF.

V gene TRBV28 combines with J gene TRBJ2-3, with D uncertain. The CDR3 runs 15 residues. Per germline, CDR1 MDHEN and CDR2 SYDVKM. The V end lost 4 bases, the J end lost 6 bases, and 17 bases lay between the germline ends. The CDR3 nucleotides are TGTGCCAGCAGTTCCCACAGTGGTATGGTGGATACGCAGTATTTT. Its translation: CASSSHSGMVDTQYF.

In this sample, this clone turned up a few times. DNA of the CDR3: TGTGCCAGCAGCTTATTTCGGGGGTCCACAGATACGCAGTATTTT. Translating it yields CASSLFRGSTDTQYF. The rearrangement joins TRBV5-5 to TRBJ2-3; possible D gene TRBD2, 6 bases. The germline V and J ends were trimmed by 2 bases and 2 bases, with 12 bases remaining between them. CDR1 and CDR2 (germline): SGHKS, YYEKEE (reference sequence). CDR3 size: 15 residues.

The chain is built from TRBV2 and TRBJ1-2; unclear D gene. This CDR3 spans 16 amino acids. In germline, CDR1 is SNHLY, CDR2 FYNNEI. The germline V and J ends were trimmed by 3 bases and 2 bases, with 16 bases remaining between them. CDR3 residues: CASSDVGREGNYGYTF. The CDR3 region has the DNA TGTGCCAGCAGTGATGTTGGTCGAGAAGGGAACTATGGCTACACCTTC.

The chain employs TRBV9 and TRBJ2-2; 9 nucleotides match TRBD2. Germline assignment: CDR1 SGDLS and CDR2 YYNGEE. The J segment lost 7 bases and the V segment lost 4 bases, leaving 5 bases of the junction unmatched. The CDR3 sequence is 14 residues long. In nucleotides, the CDR3 is TGTGCCAGCAGCCCAGTAGCGGGAGACGGGGAGCTGTTTTTT. This sequence encodes CASSPVAGDGELFF.

The V and J genes are TRBV5-1 and TRBJ1-3, with D unresolved. The CDR3 spans 14 residues. Trimming removed 0 bases from V and 5 bases from J, with 9 bases in between. In germline, CDR1 is SGHRS, CDR2 YFSETQ. The CDR3 loop is CASSLEDGRNTIYF. The CDR3 DNA reads as TGCGCCAGCAGCTTGGAGGACGGACGAAACACCATATATTTT.

The CDR3 spells CASSYGPIGSTDTQYF. The DNA for the CDR3 is TGTGCCAGCAGTTACGGCCCTATCGGGAGCACAGATACGCAGTATTTT. The chain combines TRBV6-5 with TRBJ2-3; no clear D. Trimming took off 2 bases at V and 0 bases at J, with 12 bases between the two ends. This CDR3 has 16 amino acids. Germline V lookup: CDR1 MNHEY, CDR2 SVGAGI.

The V call is TRBV5-4, the J call TRBJ2-5; no firm D call. This CDR3 spans 13 amino acids. The germline V and J ends were trimmed by 0 bases and 5 bases, with 8 bases remaining between them. Germline CDR1 is SGHNT and CDR2 is YYREEE (reference sequence). This chain's CDR3 is CASSLVELETQYF. In nucleotides, the CDR3 is TGTGCCAGCAGCTTGGTCGAGTTGGAGACCCAGTACTTC. The whole variable domain, remainder taken from reference TRBV5-4 and TRBJ2-5, is ETGVTQSPTHLIKTRGQQVTLRCSSQSGHNTVSWYQQALGQGPQFIFQYYREEENGRGNFPPRFSGLQFPNYSSELNVNALELDDSALYLCASSLVELETQYFGPGTRLLVL.

This sequence joins TRBV5-1 and TRBJ2-3; 9 nucleotides line up with TRBD2. Per germline, CDR1 SGHRS and CDR2 YFSETQ. The CDR3 consists of 15 residues. The V and J ends lost 4 bases and 2 bases, in that order; junction bases with no gene match: 5. The DNA of the CDR3 is TGCGCCAGCAGCCAAGCGGGGGGTTACACAGATACGCAGTATTTT. It is translated as CASSQAGGYTDTQYF.